Listed below are T cell receptor beta chains from one sample, sequenced in a study of shared clonotypes between healthy human individuals. Data came from immunoSEQ multiplex PCR; TCRdb stores just in-frame clones and leaves some out. The data show about 2.5 million clones, 85% to 95% seen once. The sample comprised naive CD4+ T cells from PBMCs. These receptors were obtained from a man aged 18 to 30 in good health. Some clones in this sample may be carry-over from other donors' samples. Each CDR3 is given with its conserved first and last residue. The order of the fields is J gene, D gene, V gene, clone size, CDR3 protein, CDR3 DNA. A D gene is named only where the DNA matches it firmly. Expanded clones get a size class; other rows say once, few or many, or leave the size out.

j_gene: TRBJ2-7
d_gene: TRBD2
v_gene: TRBV19
abundance: once
CDR3aa: CASSIDLYGAGNSYEQYF
CDR3nt: TGTGCCAGTAGTATAGATCTATATGGAGCGGGAAATTCCTACGAGCAGTACTTC

j_gene: TRBJ2-7
d_gene: TRBD2
v_gene: TRBV9
abundance: NA
CDR3aa: CASSVEAGASYEQYF
CDR3nt: TGTGCCAGCAGCGTAGAAGCGGGGGCATCCTACGAGCAGTACTTC

j_gene: TRBJ2-3
d_gene: NA
v_gene: TRBV15
abundance: NA
CDR3aa: CATSRYSGFTDTQYF
CDR3nt: TGTGCCACCAGCAGGTACTCCGGGTTCACAGATACGCAGTATTTT

j_gene: TRBJ2-1
d_gene: NA
v_gene: TRBV28
abundance: NA
CDR3aa: CASIQLGTDNEQFF
CDR3nt: TGTGCCAGCATCCAGCTAGGGACTGACAATGAGCAGTTCTTC

j_gene: TRBJ2-2
d_gene: NA
v_gene: TRBV6-1
abundance: NA
CDR3aa: CASSENQGTGELFF
CDR3nt: TGTGCCAGCAGTGAAAACCAAGGGACCGGGGAGCTGTTTTTT

j_gene: TRBJ1-3
d_gene: NA
v_gene: TRBV5-1
abundance: once
CDR3aa: CASKTGTYGNTIYF
CDR3nt: TGCGCCAGCAAAACCGGGACATATGGAAACACCATATATTTT

j_gene: TRBJ1-2
d_gene: NA
v_gene: TRBV5-1
abundance: NA
CDR3aa: CASSSATTESYGYTF
CDR3nt: TGCGCCAGCAGCTCAGCGACGACAGAGAGCTATGGCTACACCTTC

j_gene: TRBJ1-3
d_gene: NA
v_gene: TRBV7-8
abundance: NA
CDR3aa: CASSLRASGNTIYF
CDR3nt: TGTGCCAGCAGCTTAAGAGCCTCTGGAAACACCATATATTTT

j_gene: TRBJ2-7
d_gene: TRBD2
v_gene: TRBV28
abundance: NA
CDR3aa: CASRSGTRGTYEQYF
CDR3nt: TGTGCCAGCCGCTCCGGGACTAGGGGGACCTACGAGCAGTACTTC

j_gene: TRBJ2-7
d_gene: TRBD1
v_gene: TRBV7-9
abundance: NA
CDR3aa: CASSPRTGVPHEQYF
CDR3nt: TGTGCCAGCAGCCCCCGGACAGGGGTTCCCCACGAGCAGTACTTC

j_gene: TRBJ2-7
d_gene: TRBD2
v_gene: TRBV28
abundance: NA
CDR3aa: CASGWGLAGGEQYF
CDR3nt: TGTGCCAGCGGGTGGGGGCTAGCGGGAGGGGAGCAGTACTTC

j_gene: TRBJ2-6
d_gene: TRBD1
v_gene: TRBV5-6
abundance: NA
CDR3aa: CASIDRGAGANVLTF
CDR3nt: TGTGCCAGCATCGACAGGGGGGCTGGGGCCAACGTCCTGACTTTC

j_gene: TRBJ2-1
d_gene: NA
v_gene: TRBV6-5
abundance: NA
CDR3aa: CASTDRTLGQFF
CDR3nt: TGTGCCAGCACAGACAGAACCTTGGGGCAGTTCTTC

j_gene: TRBJ1-2
d_gene: NA
v_gene: TRBV4-1
abundance: few
CDR3aa: CATEATAINYGYTF
CDR3nt: TGCGCCACCGAGGCGACAGCGATCAACTATGGCTACACCTTC

j_gene: TRBJ2-1
d_gene: NA
v_gene: TRBV28
abundance: NA
CDR3aa: CASTHPPRSYNEQFF
CDR3nt: TGTGCCAGCACCCACCCCCCACGGTCCTACAATGAGCAGTTCTTC

j_gene: TRBJ1-2
d_gene: NA
v_gene: TRBV28
abundance: NA
CDR3aa: CASSSARYGYTF
CDR3nt: TGTGCCAGCAGTTCCGCGAGGTATGGCTACACCTTC

j_gene: TRBJ1-1
d_gene: TRBD1
v_gene: TRBV4-1
abundance: few
CDR3aa: CASSQPGTGRNTEAFF
CDR3nt: TGCGCCAGCAGCCAGCCAGGGACAGGGAGGAACACTGAAGCTTTCTTT

j_gene: TRBJ2-5
d_gene: TRBD2
v_gene: TRBV5-1
abundance: NA
CDR3aa: CASSFSGDQETQYF
CDR3nt: TGCGCCAGCAGCTTTAGCGGGGACCAAGAGACCCAGTACTTC

j_gene: TRBJ2-1
d_gene: NA
v_gene: TRBV11-2
abundance: NA
CDR3aa: CASSLRWAYNEQFF
CDR3nt: TGTGCCAGCAGCTTGAGGTGGGCCTACAATGAGCAGTTCTTC

j_gene: TRBJ2-1
d_gene: NA
v_gene: TRBV30
abundance: NA
CDR3aa: CAWSGSAGQSYGVQFF
CDR3nt: TGTGCCTGGAGTGGGTCCGCGGGACAGAGTTATGGTGTGCAGTTCTTC

j_gene: TRBJ2-7
d_gene: NA
v_gene: TRBV7-6
abundance: NA
CDR3aa: CASSSPDYAYEQYF
CDR3nt: TGTGCCAGCAGCTCCCCTGACTATGCCTACGAGCAGTACTTC

j_gene: TRBJ2-6
d_gene: NA
v_gene: TRBV5-1
abundance: NA
CDR3aa: CASSLDRSGANVLTF
CDR3nt: TGCGCCAGCAGCTTGGATAGGTCTGGGGCCAACGTCCTGACTTTC

j_gene: TRBJ2-1
d_gene: TRBD2
v_gene: TRBV5-1
abundance: NA
CDR3aa: CASNRLAGVHEQFF
CDR3nt: TGCGCCAGCAACCGACTAGCGGGAGTGCATGAGCAGTTCTTC

j_gene: TRBJ2-3
d_gene: TRBD2
v_gene: TRBV7-3
abundance: NA
CDR3aa: CASSLTGSSGRDTQYF
CDR3nt: TGTGCCAGCAGCTTAACAGGTTCTAGCGGGAGAGATACGCAGTATTTT

j_gene: TRBJ1-1
d_gene: NA
v_gene: TRBV10-1
abundance: few
CDR3aa: CASSEEGLEAFF
CDR3nt: TGCGCCAGCAGTGAAGAGGGCCTTGAAGCTTTCTTT

j_gene: TRBJ2-5
d_gene: TRBD2
v_gene: TRBV7-6
abundance: NA
CDR3aa: CASSLWISGMKFQETQYF
CDR3nt: TGTGCCAGCAGCTTATGGATTAGCGGGATGAAGTTCCAAGAGACCCAGTACTTC

j_gene: TRBJ1-1
d_gene: NA
v_gene: TRBV28
abundance: NA
CDR3aa: CASSFHTEAFF
CDR3nt: TGTGCCAGCAGTTTCCACACTGAAGCTTTCTTT

j_gene: TRBJ2-7
d_gene: NA
v_gene: TRBV9
abundance: NA
CDR3aa: CASSARQDPYEQYF
CDR3nt: TGTGCCAGCAGCGCTAGACAGGACCCCTACGAGCAGTACTTC

j_gene: TRBJ2-7
d_gene: NA
v_gene: TRBV28
abundance: NA
CDR3aa: CASTSTPGSYEQYF
CDR3nt: TGTGCCAGCACCAGTACTCCAGGGAGCTACGAGCAGTACTTC

j_gene: TRBJ1-1
d_gene: NA
v_gene: TRBV29-1
abundance: few
CDR3aa: CSVVWGRTITEAFF
CDR3nt: TGCAGCGTTGTTTGGGGCAGGACAATCACTGAAGCTTTCTTT

j_gene: TRBJ1-5
d_gene: NA
v_gene: TRBV7-3
abundance: few
CDR3aa: CASSLGLEQPQHF
CDR3nt: TGTGCCAGCAGCTTAGGGCTAGAACAGCCCCAGCATTTT

j_gene: TRBJ1-5
d_gene: TRBD1
v_gene: TRBV29-1
abundance: NA
CDR3aa: CSVEDLGDRGNNQPQHF
CDR3nt: TGCAGCGTTGAAGATCTAGGGGACAGGGGAAACAATCAGCCCCAGCATTTT

j_gene: TRBJ1-2
d_gene: NA
v_gene: TRBV27
abundance: NA
CDR3aa: CASSLLAGALPYGYTF
CDR3nt: TGTGCCAGCAGTTTACTGGCAGGGGCCCTCCCCTATGGCTACACCTTC

j_gene: TRBJ1-4
d_gene: NA
v_gene: TRBV7-9
abundance: NA
CDR3aa: CASNLRRGRRANEKLFF
CDR3nt: TGTGCCAGCAACTTACGTCGGGGGCGGAGAGCTAATGAAAAACTGTTTTTT

j_gene: TRBJ2-2
d_gene: TRBD2
v_gene: TRBV5-1
abundance: NA
CDR3aa: CASSPLAGDDTGELFF
CDR3nt: TGCGCCAGCAGCCCGCTAGCGGGAGATGACACCGGGGAGCTGTTTTTT

j_gene: TRBJ2-7
d_gene: TRBD1
v_gene: TRBV29-1
abundance: NA
CDR3aa: CSVEDLGQGSYEQYF
CDR3nt: TGCAGCGTTGAAGACCTCGGACAGGGCAGCTACGAGCAGTACTTC

j_gene: TRBJ1-1
d_gene: NA
v_gene: TRBV19
abundance: few
CDR3aa: CASSKRGNTEAFF
CDR3nt: TGTGCCAGTAGTAAGAGGGGGAACACTGAAGCTTTCTTT

j_gene: TRBJ2-4
d_gene: TRBD1
v_gene: TRBV7-2
abundance: NA
CDR3aa: CASSPGTGLGENIQYF
CDR3nt: TGTGCCAGCAGCCCAGGGACAGGGTTGGGCGAAAACATTCAGTACTTC

j_gene: TRBJ2-1
d_gene: TRBD2
v_gene: TRBV5-1
abundance: once
CDR3aa: CASSPRTSGLGNEQFF
CDR3nt: TGCGCCAGCAGCCCCCGGACTAGCGGTCTGGGCAATGAGCAGTTCTTC

j_gene: TRBJ2-5
d_gene: NA
v_gene: TRBV6-6
abundance: NA
CDR3aa: CASSYGGANQYF
CDR3nt: TGTGCCAGCAGTTACGGGGGGGCTAACCAGTACTTC

j_gene: TRBJ1-2
d_gene: NA
v_gene: TRBV7-2
abundance: NA
CDR3aa: CASSSPGFTYGYTF
CDR3nt: TGTGCCAGCAGCTCCCCCGGGTTTACGTATGGCTACACCTTC

j_gene: TRBJ2-7
d_gene: NA
v_gene: TRBV9
abundance: NA
CDR3aa: CASGRTYPEQYF
CDR3nt: TGTGCCAGCGGAAGAACCTATCCCGAGCAGTACTTC

j_gene: TRBJ1-1
d_gene: TRBD1
v_gene: TRBV2
abundance: NA
CDR3aa: CASSSLGQGVKAEAFF
CDR3nt: TGTGCCAGCAGTTCCTTGGGACAGGGGGTTAAAGCTGAAGCTTTCTTT

j_gene: TRBJ2-7
d_gene: NA
v_gene: TRBV28
abundance: once
CDR3aa: CASSSSHSGRRGEQYF
CDR3nt: TGTGCCAGCAGTTCCTCGCATTCCGGACGGCGAGGCGAGCAGTACTTC

j_gene: TRBJ2-1
d_gene: TRBD2
v_gene: TRBV18
abundance: NA
CDR3aa: CASSLTSGSYNEQFF
CDR3nt: TGTGCCAGCTCACTTACTAGCGGCTCCTACAATGAGCAGTTCTTC

j_gene: TRBJ1-1
d_gene: NA
v_gene: TRBV19
abundance: NA
CDR3aa: CASRRTLSRGRSTEAFF
CDR3nt: TGTGCCAGTAGACGCACCCTCAGCCGGGGGCGAAGCACTGAAGCTTTCTTT